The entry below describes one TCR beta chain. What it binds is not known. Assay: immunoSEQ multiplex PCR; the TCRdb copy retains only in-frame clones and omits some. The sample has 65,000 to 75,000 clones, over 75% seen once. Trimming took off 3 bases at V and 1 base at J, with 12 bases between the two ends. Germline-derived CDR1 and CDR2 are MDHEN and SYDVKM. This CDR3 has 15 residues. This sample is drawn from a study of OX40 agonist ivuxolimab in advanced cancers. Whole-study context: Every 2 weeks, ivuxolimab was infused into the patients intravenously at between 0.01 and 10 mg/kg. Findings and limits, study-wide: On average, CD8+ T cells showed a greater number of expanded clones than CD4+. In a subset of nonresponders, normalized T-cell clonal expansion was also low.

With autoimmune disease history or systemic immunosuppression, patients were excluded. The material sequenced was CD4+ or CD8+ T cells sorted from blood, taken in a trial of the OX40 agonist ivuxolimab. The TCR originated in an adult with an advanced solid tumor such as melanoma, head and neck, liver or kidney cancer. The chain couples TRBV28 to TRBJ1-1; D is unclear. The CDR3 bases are TGTGCCAGCAGTTTTCCCCGGGCTACGAACACTGAAGCTTTCTTT. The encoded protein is CASSFPRATNTEAFF.